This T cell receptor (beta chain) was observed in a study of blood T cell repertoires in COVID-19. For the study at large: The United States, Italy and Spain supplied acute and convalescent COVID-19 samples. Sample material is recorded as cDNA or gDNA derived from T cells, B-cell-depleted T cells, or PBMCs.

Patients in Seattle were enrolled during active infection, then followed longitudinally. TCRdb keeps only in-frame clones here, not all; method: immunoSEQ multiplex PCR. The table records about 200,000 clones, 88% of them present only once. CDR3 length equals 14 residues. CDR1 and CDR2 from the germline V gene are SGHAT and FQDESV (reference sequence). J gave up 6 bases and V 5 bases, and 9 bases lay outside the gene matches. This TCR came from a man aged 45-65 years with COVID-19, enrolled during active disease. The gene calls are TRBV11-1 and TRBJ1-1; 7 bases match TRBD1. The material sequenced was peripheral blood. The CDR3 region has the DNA TGTGCCAGCAGCACGACGGACAGGCGCCCTGAAGCTTTCTTT. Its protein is CASSTTDRRPEAFF.